These T cell receptor beta chains were read from a single sample in a study of T cell repertoires in cytomegalovirus infection. TCRdb reprocessed the reads via MiXCR and lists one record per CDR3 protein. This sample has approximately 180,000 distinct CDR3 sequences, with under 25% found just once. Material: PBMCs. These receptors were obtained from a human donor in good health (CMV status not recorded). Some clones in this sample may be carry-over from other donors' samples. The CDR3 runs from the conserved cysteine through the conserved F or W. The D gene is left open where the match is weak. Expanded clones get a size class; other rows say once, few or many, or leave the size out.

J gene | D gene | V gene | clone size | CDR3 protein | CDR3 DNA
TRBJ2-7 | . | TRBV18 | few | CASSPPGAGTGMYEQYF | TGTGCCAGCTCACCACCGGGCGCGGGCACAGGGATGTACGAGCAGTACTTC
TRBJ2-2 | . | TRBV5-4 | . | CASSSSGGRALTGELFF | TGTGCCAGCAGCTCCTCCGGGGGGCGGGCCCTCACCGGGGAGCTGTTTTTT
TRBJ2-7 | . | TRBV2 | . | CASRGDAHEQYF | TGTGCCAGCAGGGGGGATGCCCACGAGCAGTACTTC
TRBJ2-7 | . | TRBV29-1 | . | CSVEAGVGEQYF | TGCAGCGTTGAGGCAGGAGTGGGAGAGCAGTACTTC
TRBJ1-3 | . | TRBV7-9 | . | CASSARQAGNTIYF | TGTGCCAGCAGCGCCCGACAGGCCGGAAACACCATATATTTT
TRBJ2-1 | TRBD1 | TRBV7-1 | . | CASRLNTGQHNEQFF | TGTGCCAGCAGACTAAATACGGGACAGCACAATGAGCAGTTCTTC
TRBJ2-1 | . | TRBV5-4 | . | CASSLGLVGGGNEQFF | TGTGCCAGCAGCTTGGGACTAGTGGGAGGAGGGAATGAGCAGTTCTTC
TRBJ1-1 | . | TRBV2 | . | CASTPGATEAFF | TGTGCCAGCACCCCAGGGGCCACTGAAGCTTTCTTT
TRBJ2-5 | . | TRBV7-9 | few | CASSPPWGRETQYF | TGTGCCAGCAGCCCACCCTGGGGCCGAGAGACCCAGTACTTC
TRBJ1-4 | . | TRBV5-4 | . | CASSSKAARKEEKLFF | TGTGCCAGCAGCTCCAAGGCGGCCCGGAAGGAGGAAAAACTGTTTTTT
TRBJ1-1 | . | TRBV4-2 | . | CASSPDGAREAFF | TGTGCCAGCAGCCCGGACGGGGCTCGAGAAGCTTTCTTT
TRBJ2-7 | . | TRBV6-6 | few | CASSLEGGGRYEQYF | TGTGCCAGCAGTTTGGAGGGGGGGGGGCGTTACGAGCAGTACTTC
TRBJ2-5 | . | TRBV25-1 | . | CASSESPVKGTQYF | TGTGCCAGCAGTGAATCCCCGGTAAAGGGGACCCAGTACTTC
TRBJ2-1 | TRBD2 | TRBV6-1 | . | CASSPRLAGLNEQFF | TGTGCCAGCAGTCCCCGACTAGCGGGATTGAATGAGCAGTTCTTC
TRBJ2-1 | . | TRBV5-6 | . | CASSFPGSSYNEQFF | TGTGCCAGCAGCTTCCCGGGGAGCTCCTACAATGAGCAGTTCTTC
TRBJ2-1 | . | TRBV5-1 | . | CASSRDFNEQFF | TGCGCCAGCAGCCGGGACTTCAATGAGCAGTTCTTC
TRBJ1-6 | . | TRBV7-3 | . | CASRRDTGSPLHF | TGTGCCAGCAGAAGAGACACGGGGTCACCCCTCCACTTT
TRBJ2-5 | TRBD2 | TRBV7-2 | . | CASSSRLAGGLTQYF | TGTGCCAGCAGCTCCCGGCTAGCGGGGGGGTTGACCCAGTACTTC
TRBJ1-1 | . | TRBV28 | few | CASSPLILNTEAFF | TGTGCCAGCAGTCCCCTAATATTGAACACTGAAGCTTTCTTT
TRBJ2-5 | TRBD2 | TRBV29-1 | . | CSAALASQETQYF | TGCAGCGCCGCACTAGCGTCTCAAGAGACCCAGTACTTC
TRBJ1-1 | . | TRBV6-1 | once | CASSPIRLARGTEAFF | TGTGCCAGCAGCCCCATACGTCTGGCCCGGGGCACTGAAGCTTTCTTT
TRBJ2-5 | . | TRBV12-3/TRBV12-4 | . | CASSRRTESKETQYF | TGTGCCAGCAGCCGTAGGACCGAGTCGAAAGAGACCCAGTACTTC
TRBJ2-3 | TRBD2 | TRBV2 | . | CASSVPTSGNSDTQYF | TGTGCCAGCAGTGTTCCGACTAGCGGGAACAGCGATACGCAGTATTTT
TRBJ1-2 | . | TRBV2 | few | CASRSWSVYGYTF | TGTGCCAGCAGGTCGTGGAGTGTCTATGGCTACACCTTC
TRBJ1-5 | . | TRBV12-3/TRBV12-4 | few | CASRRDSNQPQHF | TGTGCCAGCAGAAGGGACAGCAATCAGCCCCAGCATTTT
TRBJ2-7 | . | TRBV12-3/TRBV12-4 | . | CASSARGPGSYEQYF | TGTGCCAGCAGTGCTCGGGGGCCCGGCTCCTACGAGCAGTACTTC